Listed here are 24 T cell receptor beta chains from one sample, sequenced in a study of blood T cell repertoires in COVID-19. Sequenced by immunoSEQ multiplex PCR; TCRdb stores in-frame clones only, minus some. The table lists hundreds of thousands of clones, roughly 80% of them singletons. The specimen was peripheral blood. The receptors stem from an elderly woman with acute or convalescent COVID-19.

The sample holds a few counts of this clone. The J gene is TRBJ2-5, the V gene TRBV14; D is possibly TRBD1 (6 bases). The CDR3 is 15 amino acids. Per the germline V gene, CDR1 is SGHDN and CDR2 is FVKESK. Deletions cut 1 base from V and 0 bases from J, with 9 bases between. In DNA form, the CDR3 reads TGTGCCAGCAGCCAAGGTTGGGGGCACCAAGAGACCCAGTACTTC. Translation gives CASSQGWGHQETQYF.

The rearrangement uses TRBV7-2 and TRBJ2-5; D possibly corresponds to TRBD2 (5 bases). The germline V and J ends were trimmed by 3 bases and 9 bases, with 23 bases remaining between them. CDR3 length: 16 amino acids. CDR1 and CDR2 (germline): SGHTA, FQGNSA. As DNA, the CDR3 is TGTGCCAGCAGCTTCGAACTCGCGGGCCCCGACGGGGCCCAGTACTTC. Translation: CASSFELAGPDGAQYF.

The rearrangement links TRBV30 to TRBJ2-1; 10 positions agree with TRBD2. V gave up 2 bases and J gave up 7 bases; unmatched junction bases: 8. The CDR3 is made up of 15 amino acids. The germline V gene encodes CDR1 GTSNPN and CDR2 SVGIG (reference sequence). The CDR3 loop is CAWSKASGGGNEQFF. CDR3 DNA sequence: TGTGCCTGGAGTAAGGCTAGCGGGGGTGGGAATGAGCAGTTCTTC.

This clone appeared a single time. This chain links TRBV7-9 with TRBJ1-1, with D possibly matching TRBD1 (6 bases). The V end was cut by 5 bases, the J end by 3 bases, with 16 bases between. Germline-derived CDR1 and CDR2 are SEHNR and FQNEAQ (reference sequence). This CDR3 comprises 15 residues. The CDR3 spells CASSLTEGGHTEAFF. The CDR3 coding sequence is TGTGCCAGCAGCCTTACCGAGGGGGGGCACACTGAAGCTTTCTTT.

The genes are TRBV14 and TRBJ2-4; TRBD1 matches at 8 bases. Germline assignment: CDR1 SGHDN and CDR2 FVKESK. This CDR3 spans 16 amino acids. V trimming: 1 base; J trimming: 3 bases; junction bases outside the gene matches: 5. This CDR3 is CASSQGTGNGKNIQYF. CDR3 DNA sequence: TGTGCCAGCAGCCAAGGGACAGGGAATGGCAAAAACATTCAGTACTTC.

The CDR3 DNA is TGTGCCAGCAGCCCAGGGGGGGGACTAGCGCAGAGGGGGCAGTATTTT. Amino acids: CASSPGGGLAQRGQYF. This chain joins TRBV3-1 (or the pseudogene TRBV3-2) and TRBJ2-3; 10 bases map to TRBD2. This CDR3 comprises 16 residues. V lost 4 bases and J lost 11; bases outside the gene matches: 15. The germline V gene encodes CDR1 LGHDT and CDR2 YNNKEL (reference sequence).

This CDR3 is CASSQGEVAGILTTGELFF. CDR3 bases: TGCGCCAGCAGCCAAGGGGAAGTAGCGGGGATATTGACCACCGGGGAGCTGTTTTTT. The chain employs TRBV4-1 and TRBJ2-2; 8 bases line up with TRBD2. The CDR3 runs 19 residues. CDR1 and CDR2 (germline): MGHRA, YSYEKL. V trimming: 1 base; J trimming: 4 bases; junction bases outside the gene matches: 14.

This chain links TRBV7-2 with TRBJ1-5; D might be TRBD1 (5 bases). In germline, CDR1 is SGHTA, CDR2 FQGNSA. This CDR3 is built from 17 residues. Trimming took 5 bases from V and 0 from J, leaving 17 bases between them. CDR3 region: CASSADPTDLSNQPQHF. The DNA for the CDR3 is TGTGCCAGCAGCGCCGATCCGACAGATCTTAGCAATCAGCCCCAGCATTTT.

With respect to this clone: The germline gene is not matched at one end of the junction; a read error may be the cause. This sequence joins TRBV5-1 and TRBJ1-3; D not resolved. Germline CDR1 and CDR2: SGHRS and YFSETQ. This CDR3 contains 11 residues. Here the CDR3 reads CASSFSGIRDF. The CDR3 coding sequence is TGCGCCAGCAGCTTTAGTGGAATCCGGGATTTT.

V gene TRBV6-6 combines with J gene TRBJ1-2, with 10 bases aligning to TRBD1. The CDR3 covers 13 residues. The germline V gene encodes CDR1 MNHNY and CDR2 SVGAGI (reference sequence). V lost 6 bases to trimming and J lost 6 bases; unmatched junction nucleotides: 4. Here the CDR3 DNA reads TGTGCCAGCAGGTCCGGGACAGGGGATGGCTACACCTTC. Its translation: CASRSGTGDGYTF.

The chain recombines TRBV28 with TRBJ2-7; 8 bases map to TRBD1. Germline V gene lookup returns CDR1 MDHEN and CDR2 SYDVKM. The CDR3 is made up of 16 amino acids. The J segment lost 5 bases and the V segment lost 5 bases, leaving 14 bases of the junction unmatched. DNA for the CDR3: TGTGCCAGCAGTACCCCGGACAGGGTCGCCCGAGACGAGCAGTACTTC. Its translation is CASSTPDRVARDEQYF.

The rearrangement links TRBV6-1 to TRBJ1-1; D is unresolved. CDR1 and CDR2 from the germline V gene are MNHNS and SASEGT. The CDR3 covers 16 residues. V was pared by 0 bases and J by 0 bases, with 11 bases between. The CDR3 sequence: CASSEAYGSMNTEAFF. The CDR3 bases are TGTGCCAGCAGTGAAGCGTACGGTTCTATGAACACTGAAGCTTTCTTT.

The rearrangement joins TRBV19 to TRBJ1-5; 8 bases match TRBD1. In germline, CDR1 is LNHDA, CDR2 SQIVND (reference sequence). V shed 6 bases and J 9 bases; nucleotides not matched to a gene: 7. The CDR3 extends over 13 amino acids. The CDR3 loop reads CASRDRAFLPQHF. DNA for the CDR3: TGTGCCAGTAGGGACAGGGCCTTTTTGCCCCAGCATTTT.

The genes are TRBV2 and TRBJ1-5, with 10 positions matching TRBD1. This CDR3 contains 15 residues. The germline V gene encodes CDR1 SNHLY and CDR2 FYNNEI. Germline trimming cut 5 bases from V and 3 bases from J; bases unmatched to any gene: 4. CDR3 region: CASSRDRGFNQPQHF. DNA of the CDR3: TGTGCCAGCAGTCGGGACAGGGGATTCAATCAGCCCCAGCATTTT.

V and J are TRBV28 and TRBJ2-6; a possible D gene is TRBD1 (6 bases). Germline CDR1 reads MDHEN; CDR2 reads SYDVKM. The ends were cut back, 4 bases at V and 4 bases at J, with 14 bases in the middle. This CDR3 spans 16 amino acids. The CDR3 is CASSSYRVEGANVLTF. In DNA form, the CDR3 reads TGTGCCAGCAGTTCGTACAGGGTTGAGGGGGCCAACGTCCTGACTTTC.

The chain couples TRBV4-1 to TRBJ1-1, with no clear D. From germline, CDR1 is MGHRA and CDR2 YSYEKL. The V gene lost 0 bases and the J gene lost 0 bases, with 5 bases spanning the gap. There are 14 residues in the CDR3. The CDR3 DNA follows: TGCGCCAGCAGCCAAGAAGCCCTGAACACTGAAGCTTTCTTT. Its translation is CASSQEALNTEAFF.

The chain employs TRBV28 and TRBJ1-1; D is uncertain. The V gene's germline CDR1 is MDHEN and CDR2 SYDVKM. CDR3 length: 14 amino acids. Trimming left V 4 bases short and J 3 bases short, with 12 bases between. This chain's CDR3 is CASSSEGLYTEAFF. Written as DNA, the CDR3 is TGTGCCAGCAGTTCTGAGGGTTTGTACACTGAAGCTTTCTTT.

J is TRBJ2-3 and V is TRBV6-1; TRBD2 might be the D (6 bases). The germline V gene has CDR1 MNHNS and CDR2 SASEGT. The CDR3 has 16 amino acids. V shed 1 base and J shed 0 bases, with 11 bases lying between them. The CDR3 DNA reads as TGTGCCAGCAGTGAAGGGGCGGGGCCCAGCACAGATACGCAGTATTTT. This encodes CASSEGAGPSTDTQYF.

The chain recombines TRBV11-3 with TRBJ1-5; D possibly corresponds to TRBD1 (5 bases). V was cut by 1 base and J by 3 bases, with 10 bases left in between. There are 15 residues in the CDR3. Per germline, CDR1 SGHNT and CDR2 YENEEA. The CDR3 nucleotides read TGTGCCAGCAGCTTAGCTCAGGGTCCCAATCAGCCCCAGCATTTT. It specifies CASSLAQGPNQPQHF.

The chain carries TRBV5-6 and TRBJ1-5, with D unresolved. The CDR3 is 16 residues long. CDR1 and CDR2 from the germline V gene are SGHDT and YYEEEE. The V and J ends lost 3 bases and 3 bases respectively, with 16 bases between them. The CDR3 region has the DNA TGTGCCAGCAGCTCCTACCAAGCAGGTCACAATCAGCCCCAGCATTTT. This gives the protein CASSSYQAGHNQPQHF.

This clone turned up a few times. The chain's CDR3 is CASSLGTTGGLRPQHF. The CDR3 DNA sequence: TGTGCCAGCAGCTTAGGGACGACAGGGGGTTTAAGGCCCCAGCATTTT. This sequence joins TRBV7-2 and TRBJ1-5; 9 positions agree with TRBD1. This CDR3 spans 16 amino acids. The V gene end was trimmed by 1 base and the J gene end by 9 bases; junction bases not matched to a gene: 10. CDR1 and CDR2 (germline): SGHTA, FQGNSA.

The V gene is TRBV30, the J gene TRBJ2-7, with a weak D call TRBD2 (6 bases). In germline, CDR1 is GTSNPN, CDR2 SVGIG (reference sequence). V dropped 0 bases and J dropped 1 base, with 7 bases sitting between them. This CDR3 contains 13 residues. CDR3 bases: TGTGCCTGGAGTGTAGGGACTTCCTACGAGCAGTACTTC. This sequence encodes CAWSVGTSYEQYF.

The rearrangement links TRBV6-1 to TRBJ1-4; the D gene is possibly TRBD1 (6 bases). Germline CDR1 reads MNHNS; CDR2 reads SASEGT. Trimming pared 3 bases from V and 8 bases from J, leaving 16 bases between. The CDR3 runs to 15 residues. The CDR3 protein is CASSDGSQGREKLFF. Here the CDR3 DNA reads TGTGCCAGCAGTGACGGTTCACAGGGTCGCGAAAAACTGTTTTTT.

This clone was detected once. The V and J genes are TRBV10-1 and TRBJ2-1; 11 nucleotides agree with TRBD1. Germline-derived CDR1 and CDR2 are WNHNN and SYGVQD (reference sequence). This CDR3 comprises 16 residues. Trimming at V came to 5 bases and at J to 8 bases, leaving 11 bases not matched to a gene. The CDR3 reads CASSNTGTGGRDEQFF. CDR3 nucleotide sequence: TGCGCCAGCAGTAATACCGGGACAGGGGGAAGGGATGAGCAGTTCTTC.